The 10 T cell receptor beta chains below all came from one sample that was sequenced in a study of blood T cell repertoires in COVID-19. The method was immunoSEQ multiplex PCR; TCRdb's version includes in-frame clones alone and lacks a portion of them. The sample has 60,000 to 80,000 clones, roughly 91% seen once. The sequenced sample was peripheral blood. These receptors came from a man in his sixties with acute or convalescent COVID-19.

The chain carries TRBV24-1 and TRBJ1-5; 7 positions agree with TRBD1. CDR1 is KGHDR and CDR2 is SFDVKD in the germline V gene. The CDR3 length is 14 residues. The junction had 3 bases not matched to a gene; V was cut back by 2 bases and J by 6 bases. This CDR3 is CATSDSGGSQPQHF. In DNA form, the CDR3 reads TGTGCCACCAGTGATTCAGGGGGAAGTCAGCCCCAGCATTTT.

This clone has only one observation. J is TRBJ1-2 and V is TRBV6-6, with 7 nucleotides matching TRBD1. The V and J ends lost 5 bases and 3 bases, in that order; junction bases with no gene match: 6. There are 14 residues in the CDR3. Germline V gene lookup returns CDR1 MNHNY and CDR2 SVGAGI (reference sequence). The CDR3 DNA reads as TGTGCCAGCAGTGGAACACAGGGGTACTATGGCTACACCTTC. The encoded protein is CASSGTQGYYGYTF.

CDR3 region: CASSVGGQGRTEAFF. DNA of the CDR3: TGTGCCAGCAGCGTAGGGGGACAGGGACGGACTGAAGCTTTCTTT. The chain has TRBV9 and TRBJ1-1, with 9 bases that match TRBD1. The germline gives CDR1 SGDLS, CDR2 YYNGEE. This CDR3 region has 15 residues. V lost 0 bases, J lost 5 bases, and 5 bases stayed unmatched.

The chain employs TRBV3-1 (or the pseudogene TRBV3-2) and TRBJ1-4; D is perhaps TRBD1 (5 bases). The CDR3 covers 14 residues. The V gene's germline CDR1 is LGHDT and CDR2 YNNKEL (reference sequence). The V gene lost 1 base and the J gene lost 4 bases, with 7 bases spanning the gap. The CDR3 is CASSQGQYNEKLFF. The CDR3, as DNA: TGTGCCAGCAGCCAAGGACAGTATAATGAAAAACTGTTTTTT.

The rearrangement joins TRBV5-1 to TRBJ2-2; 8 bases fit TRBD1. Germline CDR1 is SGHRS and CDR2 is YFSETQ. Trimming took 4 bases from V and 4 from J; bases not matched to a gene: 9. This CDR3 is 16 amino acids long. The CDR3 here is CASSPRQGRSTGELFF. The CDR3, as DNA: TGCGCCAGCAGCCCACGACAGGGGCGGAGCACCGGGGAGCTGTTTTTT.

V and J are TRBV29-1 and TRBJ1-3; TRBD1 might be the D (6 bases). The germline gives CDR1 SQVTM, CDR2 ANQGSEA. V lost 7 bases and J 3 bases, leaving 13 bases between the germline ends. CDR3 length: 13 residues. The CDR3 region is CSAGGWGGNTIYF. The CDR3 DNA follows: TGCAGCGCTGGGGGCTGGGGTGGAAACACCATATATTTT.

The CDR3 region has the DNA TGTGCCAGTAGTTGGACTAGCGGGAGCTACAATGAGCAGTTCTTC. Residues: CASSWTSGSYNEQFF. The V gene is TRBV19, the J gene TRBJ2-1, with 13 positions matching TRBD2. This CDR3 is 15 amino acids long. After removal of 5 bases from V and 3 bases from J, the junction contained 1 base not matched to a gene. Germline V gene data show CDR1 as LNHDA and CDR2 as SQIVND (reference sequence).

The chain has TRBV29-1 and TRBJ1-2; 10 positions agree with TRBD1. The germline V gene has CDR1 SQVTM and CDR2 ANQGSEA. This CDR3 spans 13 amino acids. Trimming at V came to 7 bases and at J to 7 bases, leaving 9 bases not matched to a gene. CDR3 loop: CSAPGQGLFGYTF. The CDR3 DNA reads as TGCAGCGCTCCGGGACAGGGGTTGTTTGGCTACACCTTC.

This chain links TRBV11-2 with TRBJ1-3; no clear D. The CDR3 runs to 14 residues. Germline assignment: CDR1 SGHAT and CDR2 FQNNGV. Trimming stripped 5 bases from V and 0 bases from J, with 8 bases between. The CDR3: CASSLGSSGNTIYF. CDR3 coding DNA: TGTGCCAGCAGCCTTGGGAGCTCTGGAAACACCATATATTTT.

The chain joins TRBV5-1 to TRBJ2-1, with no clear D. Germline-derived CDR1 and CDR2 are SGHRS and YFSETQ. The V end was cut by 0 bases, the J end by 10 bases, with 14 bases between. CDR3 length equals 14 residues. CDR3 DNA sequence: TGCGCCAGCAGCTTGGATTTGGTTTTAGAAGAGCAGTTCTTC. It translates to CASSLDLVLEEQFF.